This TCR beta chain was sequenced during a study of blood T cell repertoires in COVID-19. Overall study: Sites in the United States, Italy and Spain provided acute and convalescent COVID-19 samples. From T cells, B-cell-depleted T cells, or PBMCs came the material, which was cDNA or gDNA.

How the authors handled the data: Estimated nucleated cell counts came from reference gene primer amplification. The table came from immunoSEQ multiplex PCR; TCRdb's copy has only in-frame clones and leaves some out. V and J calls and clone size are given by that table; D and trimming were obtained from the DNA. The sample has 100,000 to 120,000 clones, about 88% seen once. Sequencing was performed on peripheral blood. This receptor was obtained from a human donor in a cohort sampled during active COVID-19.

Written as DNA, the CDR3 is TGTGCCAGCAGCTTAAAGGCAGGGACTTCCTCCGGGGAGCTGTTTTTT. Its translation: CASSLKAGTSSGELFF. V and J are TRBV7-3 and TRBJ2-2; a possible D gene is TRBD2 (6 bases). Per germline, CDR1 SGHTA and CDR2 FQGTGA. V was cut by 1 base and J by 6 bases, with 15 bases left in between. The CDR3 contains 16 residues.